The 8 T cell receptor beta chains in this list originate from one sample, sequenced in a study of T-cell reconstitution after alpha-beta-depleted transplantation in children. TCRbeta library construction was performed incorporating unique molecular identifiers. One entry per CDR3 protein, called by TCRdb with MiXCR from the PCR reads. Seen here are about 500,000 distinct CDR3 sequences, approximately 32% observed once, and the top ten hold 2% to 2.5%. Sequenced material: PBMCs from the stem cell graft donor, taken from the stem cell graft. The receptors derive from a human donor who donated a stem cell graft to a child with aplastic anemia.

The chain combines TRBV12-3 or TRBV12-4 with TRBJ2-2; 7 nucleotides agree with TRBD1. The CDR3 consists of 16 residues. J lost 4 bases, V lost 5 bases, and 10 bases had no gene match. The chain's CDR3 is CASSPPNRGRTGELFF. Written as DNA, the CDR3 is TGTGCCAGCAGTCCACCGAACAGGGGTCGCACCGGGGAGCTGTTTTTT.

This clonotype occurred a few times. The chain recombines TRBV11-1 with TRBJ2-7; 10 positions match TRBD2. The V gene's germline CDR1 is SGHAT and CDR2 FQDESV (reference sequence). This CDR3 is built from 17 residues. V trimming: 5 bases; J trimming: 2 bases; junction bases outside the gene matches: 12. CDR3 bases: TGTGCCAGCAGCCGATTCGGACTAGCGGAGAAGACCTACGAGCAGTACTTC. This sequence encodes CASSRFGLAEKTYEQYF. Based on the CDR3 plus reference TRBV11-1 and TRBJ2-7, the full variable domain is EAEVAQSPRYKITEKSQAVAFWCDPISGHATLYWYRQILGQGPELLVQFQDESVVDDSQLPKDRFSAERLKGVDSTLKIQPAELGDSAMYLCASSRFGLAEKTYEQYFGPGTRLTVT.

This clonotype was observed a handful of times. The chain has TRBV14 and TRBJ1-1; tentative D call: TRBD1 (5 bases). The CDR3 has 15 amino acids. Germline loops: CDR1 SGHDN, CDR2 FVKESK. Between the trimmed V and J ends, which lost 4 bases and 1 base, there was a span of 13 bases. The CDR3 coding sequence is TGTGCCAGCAGCCGTAACGGGGGGGAGAACACTGAAGCTTTCTTT. Translation: CASSRNGGENTEAFF. Drawing the rest from reference TRBV14 and TRBJ1-1, the complete variable domain is EAGVTQFPSHSVIEKGQTVTLRCDPISGHDNLYWYRRVMGKEIKFLLHFVKESKQDESGMPNNRFLAERTGGTYSTLKVQPAELEDSGVYFCASSRNGGENTEAFFGQGTRLTVV.

This clonotype has just a few counts. V gene TRBV25-1 combines with J gene TRBJ1-4; D ambiguous. Per the germline V gene, CDR1 is MGHDK and CDR2 is SYGVNS. The CDR3 length is 14 residues. V lost 3 bases to trimming and J lost 5 bases, with 10 bases between them. Written as DNA, the CDR3 is TGTGCCAGCAGTGATCCGGGTATGAATGAAAAACTGTTTTTT. This sequence encodes CASSDPGMNEKLFF.

This clonotype was observed a single time. The gene calls are TRBV20-1 and TRBJ1-5; D remains unclear. The CDR3 loop spans 12 amino acids. Germline V gives CDR1 DFQATT, CDR2 SNEGSKA (reference sequence). Trimming left V 3 bases short and J 7 bases short, with 10 bases between. The CDR3 coding sequence is TGCAGTGCTAGGGGCATAGAGCAGCCCCAGCATTTT. The encoded protein is CSARGIEQPQHF.

The CDR3 spells CAWSVGTGLETQYF. CDR3 bases: TGTGCCTGGAGTGTCGGGACAGGGTTAGAGACCCAGTACTTC. The chain has TRBV30 and TRBJ2-5, with TRBD1 identical over 9 bases. The CDR3 covers 14 residues. Trimming cost V 0 bases and J 4 bases; bases outside gene matches: 3. CDR1 and CDR2 (germline): GTSNPN, SVGIG (reference sequence).

The gene calls are TRBV7-3 and TRBJ2-7; 10 bases line up with TRBD1. CDR1 SGHTA and CDR2 FQGTGA come from the germline V gene. V dropped 2 bases and J dropped 3; count of bases not matched to a gene: 7. The CDR3 is made up of 16 amino acids. The CDR3 DNA reads as TGTGCCAGCAGCTTAGGGACAGGGGAGTTCCACTACGAGCAGTACGTC. This encodes CASSLGTGEFHYEQYV.

The chain couples TRBV6-1 to TRBJ2-1; 8 bases line up with TRBD1. After removal of 8 bases from V and 9 bases from J, the junction contained 24 bases not matched to a gene. This CDR3 contains 18 residues. Germline V gene data show CDR1 as MNHNS and CDR2 as SASEGT. The CDR3 loop reads CASGFRDRKFGPLTEQFF. CDR3 nucleotide sequence: TGTGCCAGCGGGTTCCGGGACAGGAAATTCGGACCCCTCACTGAGCAGTTCTTC.